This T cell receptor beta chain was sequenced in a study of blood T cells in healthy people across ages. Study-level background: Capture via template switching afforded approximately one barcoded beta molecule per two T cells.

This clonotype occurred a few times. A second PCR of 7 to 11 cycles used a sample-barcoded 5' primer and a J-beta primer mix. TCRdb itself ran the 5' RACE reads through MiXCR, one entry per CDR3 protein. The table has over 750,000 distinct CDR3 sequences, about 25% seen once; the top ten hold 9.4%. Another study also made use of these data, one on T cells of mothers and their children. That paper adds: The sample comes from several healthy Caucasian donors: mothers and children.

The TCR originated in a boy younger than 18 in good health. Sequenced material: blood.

CDR3 sequence: CASGGWAYEQYF. CDR3 DNA sequence: TGTGCCAGCGGGGGTTGGGCTTACGAGCAGTACTTC. The V and J genes are TRBV7-2 and TRBJ2-1; D assignment may be TRBD1 or TRBD2 (5 bases each). The J call is in doubt because the DNA end fits TRBJ2-7 better. Germline V CDR1 and CDR2: SGHTA, FQGNSA. This CDR3 spans 12 amino acids.